One and the same sample provided the 27 T cell receptor beta chains below, sequenced in a study of molecular identifiers for immune sequencing clone quantification. TCRdb reanalysed the PCR reads using MiXCR and keeps one entry per CDR3 protein. The table shows 8,000 to 13,000 distinct CDR3 sequences, with over 15% occurring only once. Sequenced: naive CD8+ T cells from blood, with Jurkat cell RNA spiked in. Subset reported: FACS-sorted CD8+CD4-CCR7+CD45RA+ naive T cells. The source is a human donor in good health. Some libraries in this study had Jurkat cell RNA spiked in.

This clonotype was observed once. A read error is possible here, since a much larger clone lies one base away. The V gene is TRBV6-5, the J gene TRBJ1-1; D not resolved. This CDR3 spans 15 amino acids. The V gene's germline CDR1 is MNHEY and CDR2 SVGAGI. Deletions cut 0 bases from V and 0 bases from J, with 8 bases between. The CDR3 loop is CASSYSLPLNTEAFF. The CDR3 DNA follows: TGTGCCAGCAGTTACTCGCTCCCGTTGAACACTGAAGCTTTCTTT.

This clonotype was recorded many times. The rearrangement joins TRBV12-5 to TRBJ2-3, with unresolved D. Germline assignment: CDR1 LGHNT and CDR2 FRNRAP. The ends were cut back, 5 bases at V and 3 bases at J, with 12 bases in the middle. The CDR3 sequence is 14 residues long. DNA of the CDR3: TGTGCTAGTGGTCCCGGGTTAACGACAGATACGCAGTATTTT. Translated, it gives CASGPGLTTDTQYF.

For this clonotype: This clone may be a read error of a much larger clone one base away. The V gene is TRBV12-3 or TRBV12-4, the J gene TRBJ2-5; D possibly corresponds to TRBD2 (6 bases). There are 15 residues in the CDR3. The CDR3 sequence: CDSSPTTRPQETQYF. CDR3 nucleotides: TGTGACAGCAGTCCTACGACTAGACCCCAAGAGACCCAGTACTTC.

This clonotype occurred many times. The chain couples TRBV11-1 to TRBJ2-1, with a weak D call TRBD1 (5 bases). V dropped 4 bases and J dropped 5 bases, with 18 bases sitting between them. Germline V CDR1 and CDR2: SGHAT, FQDESV (reference sequence). This CDR3 has 16 residues. Here the CDR3 DNA reads TGTGCCAGCAGCTCCCCGGGCAGGGTGGGTCACAATGAGCAGTTCTTC. This gives the protein CASSSPGRVGHNEQFF.

Ten or more counts support this clonotype. This chain uses TRBV7-9 with TRBJ2-6, with D unclear. This CDR3 region has 19 residues. Per the germline V gene, CDR1 is SEHNR and CDR2 is FQNEAQ (reference sequence). The V end was cut by 4 bases, the J end by 2 bases, with 21 bases between. The DNA of the CDR3 is TGTGCCAGCAGCTCCTTCCAAGGAAAGAAGGGTACTGGGGCCAACGTCCTGACTTTC. Translating gives CASSSFQGKKGTGANVLTF.

This clonotype occurred many times. As DNA, the CDR3 is TGTGCCAGCAGTGACCTAGACAGGGGAAATGAAAAACTGTTTTTT. The encoded protein is CASSDLDRGNEKLFF. This chain uses TRBV25-1 with TRBJ1-4; 8 positions match TRBD1. This CDR3 spans 15 amino acids. CDR1 is MGHDK, CDR2 SYGVNS, per germline. With 3 bases clipped from V and 5 bases from J, the junction kept 5 bases outside the gene matches.

On this clonotype itself: This may be a read error: a much more frequent sequence differs by one nucleotide. The chain couples TRBV4-1 to TRBJ2-7; 8 positions agree with TRBD1. The CDR3 spans 16 residues. The ends lost 0 bases at V and 1 base at J; junction bases unmatched: 5. Per germline, CDR1 MGHRA and CDR2 YSYEKL. The CDR3 nucleotides are TGCGCCAGCAGCCAAGACTTGGGACAGGTATCCTACGAGCAGTACTTC. Its protein product is CASSQDLGQVSYEQYF.

This clonotype was observed a single time. Just one base apart from a much larger clone, this may be a read error. This rearrangement joins TRBV11-2 to TRBJ2-1; D is ambiguous. Looked up from germline, CDR1 is SGHAT and CDR2 is FQNNGV. There are 16 residues in the CDR3. Written as DNA, the CDR3 is TGTGCCAGCAGCTTAAGGGCAACCCCCATCTACAATGAGCAGTCCTTC. This translates into CASSLRATPIYNEQSF.

This clonotype was recorded a few times. A much larger clone lies a single base off, so this may be a read error. This chain's CDR3 is CASSLAIPETQYF. CDR3 nucleotide sequence: TGTGCCAGCAGCTTAGCTATCCCAGAGACCCAGTACTTC. This sequence joins TRBV7-8 and TRBJ2-5; D is unclear. The V and J ends lost 0 bases and 4 bases respectively, with 6 bases between them. The CDR3 totals 13 residues. Germline V gene lookup returns CDR1 SGHVS and CDR2 FQNEAQ.

This clonotype is labeled as medium-sized (0.01 to 0.1%). The chain combines TRBV29-1 with TRBJ2-2; D possibly corresponds to TRBD1 (5 bases). CDR1 and CDR2 (germline): SQVTM, ANQGSEA. The CDR3 consists of 15 residues. Trimming stripped 2 bases from V and 1 base from J, with 11 bases between. CDR3 in amino acids: CSVESGQLNTGELFF. Written as DNA, the CDR3 is TGCAGCGTTGAAAGTGGACAATTGAACACCGGGGAGCTGTTTTTT.

This clonotype occurred many times. The V call is TRBV5-4, the J call TRBJ2-7; D remains ambiguous. CDR1 and CDR2 (germline): SGHNT, YYREEE (reference sequence). V lost 4 bases and J 4 bases, leaving 9 bases between the germline ends. The CDR3 is 12 residues long. The CDR3 bases are TGTGCCAGCAGCCCGGGCCTTTACGAGCAGTACTTC. This encodes CASSPGLYEQYF.

Note on this clonotype: This could be a read error, since a much larger clone is one nucleotide away. V gene TRBV29-1 combines with J gene TRBJ2-5; no clear D. The CDR3 totals 13 residues. Germline assignment: CDR1 SQVTM and CDR2 ANQGSEA. The chain's CDR3 is CSATSWVEETQHF. CDR3 in DNA: TGCAGCGCCACGAGTTGGGTCGAAGAGACCCAGCACTTC.

By proportion, this clonotype is medium-sized (0.01 to 0.1%). The CDR3 here is CASSQAGTGNQAFF. In DNA, the CDR3 is TGCGCCAGCAGCCAAGCGGGGACAGGGAATCAAGCTTTCTTT. The gene calls are TRBV4-1 and TRBJ1-1; TRBD1 aligns across 9 bases. The CDR3 has 14 residues. Germline CDR1 and CDR2: MGHRA and YSYEKL. Trimming cost V 1 base and J 9 bases; bases outside gene matches: 6.

Many counts were recorded for this clonotype. The V gene is TRBV11-2, the J gene TRBJ1-2; a possible D gene is TRBD1 (5 bases). Germline V CDR1 and CDR2: SGHAT, FQNNGV. The CDR3 has 16 amino acids. V gave up 1 base and J gave up 4 bases, with 16 bases separating them. The CDR3 is CASSLGFQGGGYGYTF. CDR3 coding DNA: TGTGCCAGCAGCTTAGGGTTTCAGGGTGGCGGCTATGGCTACACCTTC.

The table lists this clonotype with a count of one. The junction departs from germline at one end; a sequencing error may be responsible. The V and J genes are TRBV12-3 or TRBV12-4 and TRBJ2-7, with TRBD1 identical over 8 bases. The CDR3 contains 15 residues. The CDR3 region is CASSFGQGLAYEQCF. For the CDR3, the DNA is TGTGCCAGCAGTTTTGGACAGGGTCTGGCCTACGAGCAGTGCTTC.

A word on this clonotype: This could be a read error, since a much larger clone is one nucleotide away. V usage is TRBV7-8 and J usage is TRBJ1-1; 11 bases line up with TRBD1. CDR1 and CDR2 from the germline V gene are SGHVS and FQNEAQ. The CDR3 loop spans 15 amino acids. The CDR3 is CASSSGTGGNTKAFF. In DNA form, the CDR3 reads TGTGCCAGCAGCTCGGGGACAGGGGGGAACACTAAAGCTTTCTTT.

A remark on this clonotype: Possible read error: a much larger clone is one base away. The J gene is TRBJ2-5, the V gene TRBV4-1; perhaps TRBD2 as D (5 bases). The CDR3 extends over 13 amino acids. The V end lost 4 bases, the J end lost 8 bases, and 14 bases lay between the germline ends. Germline V lookup: CDR1 MGHRA, CDR2 YSYEKL. The CDR3 reads CASSPSNGLTQYF. The CDR3 bases are TGCGCCAGCAGCCCAAGTAATGGACTTACCCAGTACTTC.

This clonotype was counted ten times or more. The chain links TRBV6-4 to TRBJ1-5, with D unclear. The CDR3 runs to 17 residues. Germline V lookup: CDR1 MRHNA, CDR2 SNTAGT. The V end was cut by 1 base, the J end by 4 bases, with 17 bases between. The CDR3 DNA reads TGTGCCAGCAGTGACTACGACACCCATCCCCAGAATCAGCCCCAGCATTTT. This gives the protein CASSDYDTHPQNQPQHF.

The table lists this clonotype with a few counts. This chain connects TRBV7-2 to TRBJ2-7; a weak D match, TRBD2 (5 bases). Germline CDR1 and CDR2: SGHTA and FQGNSA. Trimming shortened V by 4 bases and J by 3 bases, and 13 bases separated the two germline ends. CDR3 size: 14 residues. As DNA, the CDR3 is TGTGCCAGCAGCTGGGGAGCCTCAATCTACGAGCAGTACTTC. It specifies CASSWGASIYEQYF.

Comments on this clonotype: A read error may account for a junction end that differs from germline. CDR3 sequence reads: CASSSPSSGPNTGGLFF. The CDR3 region has the DNA TGTGCCAGCAGCTCCCCCTCTAGCGGACCGAACACCGGGGGGCTGTTTTTT. The chain is built from TRBV7-9 and TRBJ2-2; TRBD2 aligns across 7 bases. The CDR3 has 17 residues. Germline assignment: CDR1 SEHNR and CDR2 FQNEAQ (reference sequence). The complete variable domain, with remaining parts taken from reference TRBV7-9 and TRBJ2-2, reads DTGVSQNPRHKITKRGQNVTFRCDPISEHNRLYWYRQTLGQGPEFLTYFQNEAQLEKSRLLSDRFSAERPKGSFSTLEIQRTEQGDSAMYLCASSSPSSGPNTGGLFFGEGSRLTVL.

The CDR3 DNA reads TGTGCCAGCAGCAAAAAACGGCGGGAGGGCCGACTTTCCAAAATCAAAAACATTCAGTACTTC. This encodes CASSKKRREGRLSKIKNIQYF. The chain recombines TRBV21-1 with TRBJ2-4; TRBD2 was called by the table and not checked on the DNA. TRBV21-1 is a pseudogene segment. The CDR3 loop spans 21 amino acids.

This clonotype rates as medium-sized. The rearrangement uses TRBV20-1 and TRBJ1-4; the D is unclear. Germline V gene sequence: CDR1 DFQATT, CDR2 SNEGSKA (reference sequence). The CDR3 sequence is 15 residues long. Trimming pared 0 bases from V and 7 bases from J, leaving 15 bases between. The DNA for the CDR3 is TGCAGTGCTAGAGACCCAACAGCACAACTTGAAAAACTGTTTTTT. Residues: CSARDPTAQLEKLFF.

On this clonotype: One base away lies a much larger clone, so this may be a sequencing read error. The chain combines TRBV19 with TRBJ1-1, with D possibly matching TRBD1 (5 bases). Germline CDR1 and CDR2: LNHDA and SQIVND (reference sequence). The CDR3 consists of 12 residues. The CDR3 nucleotides are TGTGCCAGTAGTATGGTCGGGACCGAAGCTTCCTTT. Protein product: CASSMVGTEASF.

The chain employs TRBV6-5 and TRBJ2-1, with D possibly TRBD2 on 5 matching bases. Trimming pared 5 bases from V and 4 bases from J, leaving 9 bases between. Germline V CDR1 and CDR2: MNHEY, SVGAGI. CDR3 length: 13 residues. CDR3: CASSLTSYNEQFF. DNA of the CDR3: TGTGCCAGCAGTCTCACTAGTTACAATGAGCAGTTCTTC.

This clonotype has at least ten counts. The genes are TRBV3-1 and TRBJ2-1; a weak D match, TRBD2 (5 bases). This CDR3 has 19 amino acids. CDR1 and CDR2 from the germline V gene are LGHDT and YNNKEL (reference sequence). Trimming took off 0 bases at V and 8 bases at J, with 26 bases between the two ends. CDR3 coding DNA: TGTGCCAGCAGCCAAGATAGGAGGCGGTTTGTCTATACCCACCATGAGCAGTTCTTC. As protein: CASSQDRRRFVYTHHEQFF.

Sample share makes this clonotype medium-sized. V gene TRBV24-1 combines with J gene TRBJ2-2, with D maybe TRBD1 (6 bases). This CDR3 has 16 amino acids. Trimming stripped 4 bases from V and 2 bases from J, with 13 bases between. The germline CDR1 and CDR2 sequences are KGHDR and SFDVKD. CDR3: CATSESGTLNTGELFF. The CDR3 bases are TGTGCCACCAGTGAATCCGGGACACTTAACACCGGGGAGCTGTTTTTT.

By frequency in the sample, this clonotype is medium-sized. The chain employs TRBV11-2 and TRBJ2-7; D possibly corresponds to TRBD2 (5 bases). Per the germline V gene, CDR1 is SGHAT and CDR2 is FQNNGV. V was cut by 5 bases and J by 6 bases, with 8 bases left in between. The CDR3 has 11 amino acids. The CDR3 region is CASSGGTEQYF. The DNA for the CDR3 is TGTGCCAGCAGCGGAGGTACCGAGCAGTACTTC.